These T cell receptor beta chains were read from a single sample in a study of T cell repertoires in breast cancer. TCRdb analysed the emulsion pairing reads with MiXCR anew, one entry per CDR3 protein. The repertoire holds under 5,500 distinct CDR3 sequences, 35% seen once, with more than 30% in the top ten. Sequenced input: CD8+ T cells. These receptor sequences come from a pool of human donors with breast cancer or a healthy control (not recorded which). Each CDR3 is given with its conserved first and last residue. Fields, in order: D gene, clone size, J gene, V gene, CDR3 DNA, CDR3 protein. A D gene is named only where the DNA matches it firmly. Some rows have no size entry. The others give once, few or many, or a class for an expanded clone.

D gene: TRBD1
clone size: -
J gene: TRBJ2-2
V gene: TRBV4-3
CDR3 DNA: TGCGCCAGCAGCCGAGGGACAGGGGGTCCCGGGGAGCTGTTTTTT
CDR3 protein: CASSRGTGGPGELFF

D gene: -
clone size: -
J gene: TRBJ2-7
V gene: TRBV28
CDR3 DNA: TGTGCCAGCGCATCTCTATACGAGCAGTACTTC
CDR3 protein: CASASLYEQYF

D gene: -
clone size: medium-sized
J gene: TRBJ2-3
V gene: TRBV29-1
CDR3 DNA: TGCAGCGTTCAACGGGGGGATACGCAGTATTTT
CDR3 protein: CSVQRGDTQYF

D gene: -
clone size: few
J gene: TRBJ1-1
V gene: TRBV11-2
CDR3 DNA: TGTGCCAGCAGCCGTTCGGGGGGCTATACTGAAGCTTTCTTT
CDR3 protein: CASSRSGGYTEAFF

D gene: TRBD2
clone size: -
J gene: TRBJ2-1
V gene: TRBV5-8
CDR3 DNA: TGTGCCAGCAGCTTGGAACTAGCGGGGAATGAGCAGTTCTTC
CDR3 protein: CASSLELAGNEQFF

D gene: TRBD2
clone size: medium-sized
J gene: TRBJ2-1
V gene: TRBV6-2/TRBV6-3
CDR3 DNA: TGTGCCAGCAGACCCGCGGCTAGCGGGCACAATGAGCAGTTCTTC
CDR3 protein: CASRPAASGHNEQFF

D gene: TRBD2
clone size: -
J gene: TRBJ2-1
V gene: TRBV27
CDR3 DNA: TGTGCCAGCAGTTTCTCCCTAGCGGGATCCACTGAGCAGTTCTTC
CDR3 protein: CASSFSLAGSTEQFF

D gene: -
clone size: many
J gene: TRBJ1-2
V gene: TRBV20-1
CDR3 DNA: TGCAGTGCTAGCAGCACTAACTATGGCTACACCTTC
CDR3 protein: CSASSTNYGYTF

D gene: -
clone size: many
J gene: TRBJ1-5
V gene: TRBV6-2/TRBV6-3
CDR3 DNA: TGTGCCAGCAGTCTAGGACGGGATCAGCCCCAGCATTTT
CDR3 protein: CASSLGRDQPQHF

D gene: -
clone size: few
J gene: TRBJ1-5
V gene: TRBV6-1
CDR3 DNA: TGTGCCAGCACTGGTGGATCGGATCAGCCCCAGCATTTT
CDR3 protein: CASTGGSDQPQHF

D gene: -
clone size: -
J gene: TRBJ2-2
V gene: TRBV29-1
CDR3 DNA: TGCAGCGTTGAAGCCAAGACTCTCACCGAGGAGCTGTTTTTT
CDR3 protein: CSVEAKTLTEELFF

D gene: TRBD1
clone size: -
J gene: TRBJ1-2
V gene: TRBV25-1
CDR3 DNA: TGTGCCAGCAGTGGCCTCCGGGACAGGGATGGCTACACCTTC
CDR3 protein: CASSGLRDRDGYTF

D gene: -
clone size: many
J gene: TRBJ1-3
V gene: TRBV27
CDR3 DNA: TGTGCCAGCAAGTTGATCTCTGGAAACACCATATATTTT
CDR3 protein: CASKLISGNTIYF

D gene: -
clone size: few
J gene: TRBJ1-2
V gene: TRBV6-1
CDR3 DNA: TGTGCCAGCAGTGATACCGGGTACTATGGCTACACCTTC
CDR3 protein: CASSDTGYYGYTF

D gene: TRBD2
clone size: many
J gene: TRBJ2-3
V gene: TRBV6-1
CDR3 DNA: TGTGCCAGCAGCCGGAAGGGACTAGCGGGCACAGATACGCAGTATTTT
CDR3 protein: CASSRKGLAGTDTQYF

D gene: -
clone size: -
J gene: TRBJ2-1
V gene: TRBV15
CDR3 DNA: TGTGCCACCAGCCTTAAAGCGGATGAGCAGTTCTTC
CDR3 protein: CATSLKADEQFF